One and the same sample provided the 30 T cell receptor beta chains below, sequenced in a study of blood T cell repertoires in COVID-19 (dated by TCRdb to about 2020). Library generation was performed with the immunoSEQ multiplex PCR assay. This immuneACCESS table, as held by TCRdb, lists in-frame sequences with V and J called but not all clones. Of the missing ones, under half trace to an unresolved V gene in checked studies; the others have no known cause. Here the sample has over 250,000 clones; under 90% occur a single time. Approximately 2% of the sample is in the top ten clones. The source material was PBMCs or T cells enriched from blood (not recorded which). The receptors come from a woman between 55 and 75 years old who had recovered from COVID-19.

The CDR3 protein is CASSWTGGGEAFF. CDR3 sequence (DNA): TGCGCCAGCAGCTGGACAGGGGGCGGAGAAGCTTTCTTT. The chain employs TRBV5-1 and TRBJ1-1, with TRBD1 matching over 11 bases. Germline trimming cut 3 bases from V and 8 bases from J; bases unmatched to any gene: 3. The CDR3 runs 13 residues. The germline CDR1 and CDR2 sequences are SGHRS and YFSETQ.

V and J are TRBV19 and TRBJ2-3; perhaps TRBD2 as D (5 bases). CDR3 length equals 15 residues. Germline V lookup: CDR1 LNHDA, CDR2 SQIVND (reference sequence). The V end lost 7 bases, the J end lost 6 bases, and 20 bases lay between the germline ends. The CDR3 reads CASTAGLPLRDTQYF. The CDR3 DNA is TGTGCCAGTACCGCCGGACTCCCCCTTAGGGATACGCAGTATTTT.

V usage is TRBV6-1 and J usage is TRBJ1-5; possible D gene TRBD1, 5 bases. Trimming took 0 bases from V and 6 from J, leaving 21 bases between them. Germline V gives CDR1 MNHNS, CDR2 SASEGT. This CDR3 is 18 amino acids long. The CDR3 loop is CASSEARTGGSIRQPQHF. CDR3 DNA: TGTGCCAGCAGTGAAGCAAGAACGGGGGGTTCTATTCGTCAGCCCCAGCATTTT.

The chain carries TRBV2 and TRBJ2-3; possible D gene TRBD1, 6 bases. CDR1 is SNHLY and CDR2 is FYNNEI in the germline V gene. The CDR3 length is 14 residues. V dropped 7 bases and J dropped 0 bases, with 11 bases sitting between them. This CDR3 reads CASKDRSSTDTQYF. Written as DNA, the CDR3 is TGTGCCAGCAAAGACAGGTCTAGCACAGATACGCAGTATTTT. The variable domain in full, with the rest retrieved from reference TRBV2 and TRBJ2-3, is EPEVTQTPSHQVTQMGQEVILRCVPISNHLYFYWYRQILGQKVEFLVSFYNNEISEKSEIFDDQFSVERPDGSNFTLKIRSTKLEDSAMYFCASKDRSSTDTQYFGPGTRLTVL.

The CDR3 nucleotides are TGTGCCATCAGTGAAAATCCAGGGGGTACCTACGAGCAGTACTTC. Translating it yields CAISENPGGTYEQYF. V is TRBV10-3 and J is TRBJ2-7, with TRBD1 identical over 7 bases. Looked up from germline, CDR1 is ENHRY and CDR2 is SYGVKD. V dropped 3 bases and J dropped 2; count of bases not matched to a gene: 7. The CDR3 contains 15 residues.

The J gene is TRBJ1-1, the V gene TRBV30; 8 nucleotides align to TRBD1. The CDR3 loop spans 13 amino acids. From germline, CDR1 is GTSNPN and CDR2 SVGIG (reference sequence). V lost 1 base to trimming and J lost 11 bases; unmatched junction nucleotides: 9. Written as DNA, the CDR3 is TGTGCCTGGAGTGGACAGGGGCGGGTCGAGGCTTTCTTT. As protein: CAWSGQGRVEAFF.

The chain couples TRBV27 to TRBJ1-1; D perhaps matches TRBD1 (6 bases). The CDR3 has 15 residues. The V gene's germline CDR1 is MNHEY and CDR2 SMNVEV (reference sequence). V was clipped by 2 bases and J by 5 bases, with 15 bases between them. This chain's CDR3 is CASSLKGPGVTEAFF. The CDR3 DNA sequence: TGTGCCAGCAGTTTAAAGGGGCCAGGGGTGACTGAAGCTTTCTTT.

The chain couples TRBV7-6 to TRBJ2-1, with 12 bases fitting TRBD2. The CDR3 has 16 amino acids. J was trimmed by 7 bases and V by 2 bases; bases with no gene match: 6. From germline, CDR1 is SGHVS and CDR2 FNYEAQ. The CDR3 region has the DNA TGTGCCAGCAGCTTACCTCTAGCGGGAGGGAAGAATGAGCAGTTCTTC. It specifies CASSLPLAGGKNEQFF.

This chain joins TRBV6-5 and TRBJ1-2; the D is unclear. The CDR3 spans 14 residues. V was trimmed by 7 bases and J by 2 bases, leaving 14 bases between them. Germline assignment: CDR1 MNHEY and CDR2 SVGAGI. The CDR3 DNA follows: TGTGCCAGCATGTCTTTACTGAGAAACTATGGCTACACCTTC. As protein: CASMSLLRNYGYTF.

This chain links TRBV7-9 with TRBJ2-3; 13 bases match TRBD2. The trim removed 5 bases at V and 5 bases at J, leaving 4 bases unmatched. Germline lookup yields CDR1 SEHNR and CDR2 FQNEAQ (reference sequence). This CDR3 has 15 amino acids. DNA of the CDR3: TGTGCCAGCAGCGGACTAGCGGGGGCGATAGATACGCAGTATTTT. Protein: CASSGLAGAIDTQYF. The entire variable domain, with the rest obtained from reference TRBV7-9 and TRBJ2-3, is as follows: DTGVSQNPRHKITKRGQNVTFRCDPISEHNRLYWYRQTLGQGPEFLTYFQNEAQLEKSRLLSDRFSAERPKGSFSTLEIQRTEQGDSAMYLCASSGLAGAIDTQYFGPGTRLTVL.

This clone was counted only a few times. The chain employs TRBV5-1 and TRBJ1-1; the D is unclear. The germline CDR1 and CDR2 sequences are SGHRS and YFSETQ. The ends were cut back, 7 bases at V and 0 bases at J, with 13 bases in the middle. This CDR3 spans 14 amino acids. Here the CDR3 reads CASSLDLMNTEAFF. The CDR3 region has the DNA TGCGCCAGCTCGCTAGATCTTATGAACACTGAAGCTTTCTTT.

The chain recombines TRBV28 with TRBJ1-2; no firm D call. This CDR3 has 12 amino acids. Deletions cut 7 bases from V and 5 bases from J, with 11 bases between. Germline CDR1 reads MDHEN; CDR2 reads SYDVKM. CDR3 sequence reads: CASNRDLYGYTF. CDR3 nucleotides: TGTGCCAGCAATCGGGATCTTTATGGCTACACCTTC.

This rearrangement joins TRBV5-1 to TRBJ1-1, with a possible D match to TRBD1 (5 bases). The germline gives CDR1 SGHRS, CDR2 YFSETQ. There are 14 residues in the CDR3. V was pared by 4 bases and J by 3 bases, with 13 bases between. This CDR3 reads CASSRQGEDTEAFF. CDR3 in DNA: TGCGCCAGCAGCAGGCAGGGTGAGGACACTGAAGCTTTCTTT.

DNA for the CDR3: TGTGCCAGCATTCGTGGCGGGGGCGCAGGATGGACTGAAGCTTTCTTT. Its translation is CASIRGGGAGWTEAFF. The V gene is TRBV27, the J gene TRBJ1-1; a weak D match, TRBD1 (6 bases). Germline-derived CDR1 and CDR2 are MNHEY and SMNVEV (reference sequence). V was clipped by 7 bases and J by 5 bases, with 23 bases between them. This CDR3 is built from 16 residues.

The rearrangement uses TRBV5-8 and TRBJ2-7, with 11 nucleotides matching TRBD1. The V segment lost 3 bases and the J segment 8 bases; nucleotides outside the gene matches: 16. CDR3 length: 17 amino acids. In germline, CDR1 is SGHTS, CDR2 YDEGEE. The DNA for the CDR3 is TGTGCCAGCAGCTCGATACGAGGGGACAGGGGGTCCGAGAAGCAGTACTTC. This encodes CASSSIRGDRGSEKQYF.

The CDR3 bases are TGTGCCAGCAGCCCGTCGGGACAGTACACTGAAGCTTTCTTT. Its translation: CASSPSGQYTEAFF. The chain couples TRBV5-4 to TRBJ1-1, with 7 positions matching TRBD1. This CDR3 has 14 residues. The germline gives CDR1 SGHNT, CDR2 YYREEE (reference sequence). V lost 4 bases to trimming and J lost 3 bases; unmatched junction nucleotides: 6.

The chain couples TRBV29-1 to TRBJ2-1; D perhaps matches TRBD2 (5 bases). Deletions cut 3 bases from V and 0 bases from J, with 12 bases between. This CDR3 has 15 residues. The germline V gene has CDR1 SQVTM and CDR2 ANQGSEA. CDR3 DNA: TGCAGCGTTGATGCGGGTTCAAGCTCCTACAATGAGCAGTTCTTC. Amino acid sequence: CSVDAGSSSYNEQFF.

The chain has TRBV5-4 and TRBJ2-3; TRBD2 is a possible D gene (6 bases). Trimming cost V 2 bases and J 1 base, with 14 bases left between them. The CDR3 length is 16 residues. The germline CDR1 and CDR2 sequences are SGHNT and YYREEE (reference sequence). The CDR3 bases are TGTGCCAGCAGCTTTGGGGCGCGGGACCGCACAGATACGCAGTATTTT. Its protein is CASSFGARDRTDTQYF.

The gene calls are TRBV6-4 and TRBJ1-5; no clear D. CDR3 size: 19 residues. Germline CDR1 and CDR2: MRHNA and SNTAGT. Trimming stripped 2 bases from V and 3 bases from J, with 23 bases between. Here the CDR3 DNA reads TGTGCCAGCAGTGACCCCTTTAACGGGTTCACTTCTATCAATCAGCCCCAGCATTTT. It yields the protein CASSDPFNGFTSINQPQHF.

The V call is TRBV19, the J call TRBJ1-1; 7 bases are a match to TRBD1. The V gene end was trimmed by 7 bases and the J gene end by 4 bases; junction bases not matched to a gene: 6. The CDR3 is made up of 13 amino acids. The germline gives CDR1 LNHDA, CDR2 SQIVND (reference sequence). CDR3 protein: CASKWQGVTEAFF. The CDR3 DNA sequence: TGTGCCAGTAAGTGGCAGGGGGTCACTGAAGCTTTCTTT. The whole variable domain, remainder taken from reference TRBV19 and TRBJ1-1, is DGGITQSPKYLFRKEGQNVTLSCEQNLNHDAMYWYRQDPGQGLRLIYYSQIVNDFQKGDIAEGYSVSREKKESFPLTVTSAQKNPTAFYLCASKWQGVTEAFFGQGTRLTVV.

CDR3 amino acids: CASSPQGVSNYGYTF. Here the CDR3 DNA reads TGTGCCAGCAGCCCGCAGGGGGTCAGTAACTATGGCTACACCTTC. V and J are TRBV14 and TRBJ1-2, with 7 bases that match TRBD1. CDR3 length: 15 amino acids. J gave up 1 base and V 4 bases, and 6 bases lay outside the gene matches. The germline V gene has CDR1 SGHDN and CDR2 FVKESK. The variable domain in full, with the rest retrieved from reference TRBV14 and TRBJ1-2, is EAGVTQFPSHSVIEKGQTVTLRCDPISGHDNLYWYRRVMGKEIKFLLHFVKESKQDESGMPNNRFLAERTGGTYSTLKVQPAELEDSGVYFCASSPQGVSNYGYTFGSGTRLTVV.

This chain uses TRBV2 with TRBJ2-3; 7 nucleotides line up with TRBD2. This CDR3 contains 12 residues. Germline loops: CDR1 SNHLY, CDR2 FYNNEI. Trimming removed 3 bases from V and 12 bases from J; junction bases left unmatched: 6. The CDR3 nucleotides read TGTGCCAGCAGTGACGAGGGGAGGGTCCAGTATTTT. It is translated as CASSDEGRVQYF. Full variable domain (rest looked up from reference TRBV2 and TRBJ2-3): EPEVTQTPSHQVTQMGQEVILRCVPISNHLYFYWYRQILGQKVEFLVSFYNNEISEKSEIFDDQFSVERPDGSNFTLKIRSTKLEDSAMYFCASSDEGRVQYFGPGTRLTVL.

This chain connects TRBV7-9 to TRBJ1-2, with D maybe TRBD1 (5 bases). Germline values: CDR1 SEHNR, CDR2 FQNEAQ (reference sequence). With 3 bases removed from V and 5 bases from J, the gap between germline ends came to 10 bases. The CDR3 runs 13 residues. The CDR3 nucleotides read TGTGCCAGCAGCTTCCCCGGGACTTATGGCTACACCTTC. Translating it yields CASSFPGTYGYTF.

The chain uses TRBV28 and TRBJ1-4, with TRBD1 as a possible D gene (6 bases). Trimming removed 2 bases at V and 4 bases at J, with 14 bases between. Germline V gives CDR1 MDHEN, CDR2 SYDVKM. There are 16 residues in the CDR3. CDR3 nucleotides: TGTGCCAGCAGTTTAAGGTCGGGCAGGGGTAATGAAAAACTGTTTTTT. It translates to CASSLRSGRGNEKLFF. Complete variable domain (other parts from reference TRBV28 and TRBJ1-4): DVKVTQSSRYLVKRTGEKVFLECVQDMDHENMFWYRQDPGLGLRLIYFSYDVKMKEKGDIPEGYSVSREKKERFSLILESASTNQTSMYLCASSLRSGRGNEKLFFGSGTQLSVL.

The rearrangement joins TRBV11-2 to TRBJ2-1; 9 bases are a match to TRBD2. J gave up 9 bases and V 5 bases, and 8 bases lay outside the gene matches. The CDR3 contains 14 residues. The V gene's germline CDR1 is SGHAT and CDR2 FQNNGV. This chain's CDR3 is CASSPLAGWGEQFF. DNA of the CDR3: TGTGCCAGCAGCCCTCTAGCGGGATGGGGTGAGCAGTTCTTC.

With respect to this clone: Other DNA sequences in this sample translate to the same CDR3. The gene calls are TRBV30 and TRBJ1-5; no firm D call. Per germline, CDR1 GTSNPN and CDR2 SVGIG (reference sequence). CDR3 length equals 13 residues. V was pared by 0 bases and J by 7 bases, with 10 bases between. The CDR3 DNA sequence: TGTGCCTGGAGTGTTTGGGGAGGACAGCCCCAGCATTTT. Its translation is CAWSVWGGQPQHF.

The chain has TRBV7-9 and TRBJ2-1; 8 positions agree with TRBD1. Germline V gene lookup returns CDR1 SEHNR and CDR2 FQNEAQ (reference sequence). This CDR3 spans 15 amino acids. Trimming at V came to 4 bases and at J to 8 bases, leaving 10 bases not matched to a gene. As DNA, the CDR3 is TGTGCCAGCAGCTCGGACAGGGAGAGTAGGTATGAGCAGTTCTTC. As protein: CASSSDRESRYEQFF.

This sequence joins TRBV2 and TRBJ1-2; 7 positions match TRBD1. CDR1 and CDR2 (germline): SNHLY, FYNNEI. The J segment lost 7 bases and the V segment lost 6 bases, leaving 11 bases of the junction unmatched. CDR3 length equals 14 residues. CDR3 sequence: CASRGDRDLFGYTF. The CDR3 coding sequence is TGTGCCAGCAGGGGGGACAGAGACCTCTTTGGCTACACCTTC.

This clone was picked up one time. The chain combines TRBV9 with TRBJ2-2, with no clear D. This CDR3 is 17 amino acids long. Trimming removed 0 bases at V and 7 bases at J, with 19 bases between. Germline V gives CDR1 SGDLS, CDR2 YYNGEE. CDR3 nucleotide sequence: TGTGCCAGCAGCGTAGAGGCTAGAAATATGATAGGCGGGGAGCTGTTTTTT. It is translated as CASSVEARNMIGGELFF.

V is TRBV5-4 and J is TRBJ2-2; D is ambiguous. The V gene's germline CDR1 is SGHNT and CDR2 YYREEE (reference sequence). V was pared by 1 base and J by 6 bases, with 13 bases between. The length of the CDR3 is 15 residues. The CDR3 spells CASSLRFESAGELFF. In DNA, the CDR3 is TGTGCCAGCAGCTTGCGCTTTGAGTCGGCCGGGGAGCTGTTTTTT.